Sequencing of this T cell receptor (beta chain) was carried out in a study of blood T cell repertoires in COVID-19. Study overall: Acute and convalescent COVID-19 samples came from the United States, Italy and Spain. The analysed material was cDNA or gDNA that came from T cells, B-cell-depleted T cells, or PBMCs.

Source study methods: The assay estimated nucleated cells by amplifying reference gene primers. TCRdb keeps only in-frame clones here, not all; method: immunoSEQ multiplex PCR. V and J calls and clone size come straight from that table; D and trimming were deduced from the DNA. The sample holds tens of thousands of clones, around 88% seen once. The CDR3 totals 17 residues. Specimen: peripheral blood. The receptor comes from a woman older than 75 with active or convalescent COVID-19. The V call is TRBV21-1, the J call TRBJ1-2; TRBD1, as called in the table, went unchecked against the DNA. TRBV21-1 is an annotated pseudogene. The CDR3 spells CASSKSYLRGRRYGYTF. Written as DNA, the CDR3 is TGTGCCAGCAGCAAATCATATCTCAGGGGGCGCCGGTATGGCTACACCTTC.